A selection of T cell receptor beta chains follows, all from one sample in a study of shared clonotypes between healthy human individuals. Method: immunoSEQ multiplex PCR; TCRdb's copy keeps in-frame clones and lacks some. The sample lists under 850,000 clones, roughly two thirds occurring once. The material sequenced was memory CD4+ T cells sorted from blood. Receptors were obtained from a woman between 25 and 40 years old in good health. The CDR3 runs from the conserved cysteine through the conserved F or W. D genes are given only for firm matches. Clone size is not always given. Where it is, it says once, few, many or a class for expanded clones.

d_gene: NA
abundance: few
v_gene: TRBV19
j_gene: TRBJ1-6
CDR3nt: TGTGCCAGTAGTATCGGGAGTTTTTCACCCCTCCACTTT
CDR3aa: CASSIGSFSPLHF

d_gene: NA
abundance: NA
v_gene: TRBV28
j_gene: TRBJ1-2
CDR3nt: TGTGCCAGCAAGCGGGCCTCCTATGGCTACACCTTC
CDR3aa: CASKRASYGYTF

d_gene: TRBD1
abundance: NA
v_gene: TRBV7-9
j_gene: TRBJ1-1
CDR3nt: TGTGCCAGCAGCTTCAGTACCCGGACAGGGTCGAACACTGAAGCTTTCTTT
CDR3aa: CASSFSTRTGSNTEAFF

d_gene: NA
abundance: few
v_gene: TRBV19
j_gene: TRBJ2-1
CDR3nt: TGTGCCAGTAGTTTTGGAAACAATGAGCAGTTCTTC
CDR3aa: CASSFGNNEQFF

d_gene: NA
abundance: NA
v_gene: TRBV30
j_gene: TRBJ1-3
CDR3nt: TGTGCCTGGATTGTCCTCCCGGCCGGAAACACCATATATTTT
CDR3aa: CAWIVLPAGNTIYF

d_gene: NA
abundance: NA
v_gene: TRBV11-2
j_gene: TRBJ1-2
CDR3nt: TGTGCCAGCAGCTTTTTGTTAGGGGATCAGGGCTACACCTTC
CDR3aa: CASSFLLGDQGYTF

d_gene: NA
abundance: NA
v_gene: TRBV7-9
j_gene: TRBJ2-7
CDR3nt: TGTGCCAGCAGCTCGGGACGCGGCGAGCAGTACTTC
CDR3aa: CASSSGRGEQYF

d_gene: NA
abundance: NA
v_gene: TRBV28
j_gene: TRBJ2-7
CDR3nt: TGTGCCAGCAACCCCTGGGGGAGTTCTTACTACGAGCAGTACTTC
CDR3aa: CASNPWGSSYYEQYF

d_gene: NA
abundance: NA
v_gene: TRBV30
j_gene: TRBJ2-5
CDR3nt: TGTGCCTGGAGTCATCGGAGACAAGAGACCCAGTACTTC
CDR3aa: CAWSHRRQETQYF

d_gene: NA
abundance: NA
v_gene: TRBV19
j_gene: TRBJ2-5
CDR3nt: TGTGCCACCCGAAATTCAGGACAAGAGACCCAGTACTTC
CDR3aa: CATRNSGQETQYF

d_gene: NA
abundance: NA
v_gene: TRBV19
j_gene: TRBJ1-2
CDR3nt: TGTGCCAGTAGTAGGGACACAATCGGCTTTAGCTACACCTTC
CDR3aa: CASSRDTIGFSYTF

d_gene: TRBD1
abundance: NA
v_gene: TRBV5-8
j_gene: TRBJ2-3
CDR3nt: TGTGCCAGCAGGCAGGGACAGGTCACAGATACGCAGTATTTT
CDR3aa: CASRQGQVTDTQYF

d_gene: NA
abundance: NA
v_gene: TRBV14
j_gene: TRBJ2-3
CDR3nt: TGTGCCAGCAGCCATAATCCGTCGCTTCGTTCAGATACGCAGTATTTT
CDR3aa: CASSHNPSLRSDTQYF

d_gene: NA
abundance: few
v_gene: TRBV5-5
j_gene: TRBJ2-7
CDR3nt: TGTGCCAGCAGTCAGCACGGTAGGGCCTACGAGCAGTACTTC
CDR3aa: CASSQHGRAYEQYF

d_gene: TRBD1
abundance: NA
v_gene: TRBV25-1
j_gene: TRBJ2-2
CDR3nt: TGTGCCAGCAGTGCGGGGACAGGGCGCCCTCCCTATACCGGGGAGCTGTTTTTT
CDR3aa: CASSAGTGRPPYTGELFF

d_gene: NA
abundance: NA
v_gene: TRBV19
j_gene: TRBJ1-5
CDR3nt: TGTGCCAGTAGCCCCCTGATCGCTTATCAGCCCCAGCATTTT
CDR3aa: CASSPLIAYQPQHF

d_gene: NA
abundance: many
v_gene: TRBV11-3
j_gene: TRBJ2-1
CDR3nt: TGTGCCAGCAGCTCAACCGGGACGGGCACTAAGGAGCAGTTCTTC
CDR3aa: CASSSTGTGTKEQFF

d_gene: NA
abundance: NA
v_gene: TRBV29-1
j_gene: TRBJ2-7
CDR3nt: TGCAGCGTTGGTTCCGGGGAGAACGGCGAGCAGTACTTC
CDR3aa: CSVGSGENGEQYF